Listed below are T cell receptor beta chains from one sample, sequenced in a study of cytomegalovirus exposure and HLA in healthy donors. The data were produced by immunoSEQ multiplex PCR, yet TCRdb's version contains in-frame clones alone and is incomplete. Found here are 180,000 or so clones, around 80% of them singletons; the top ten hold under 3%. Sequencing used PBMCs. All receptors derive from a woman aged 30 to 39 in good health and CMV-seropositive. CDR3s include the opening cysteine and the closing phenylalanine or tryptophan. A D gene is named only where the DNA matches it firmly. Only part of the rows carry a size: once, few, many, or a class if the clone is expanded.

V,size,J,D,DNA,CDR3
TRBV7-2,NA,TRBJ2-3,TRBD2,TGTGCCAGCAGCTTAGTGGGAGGGACAGATACGCAGTATTTT,CASSLVGGTDTQYF
TRBV5-6,NA,TRBJ2-3,NA,TGTGCCAGCAATAACCTACAGGGCCTACCTGGTACGCAGTATTTT,CASNNLQGLPGTQYF
TRBV28,few,TRBJ1-5,TRBD1,TGTGCCAGCAGAGTTTCGGGACAGGGGAATCAGCCCCAGCATTTT,CASRVSGQGNQPQHF
TRBV28,NA,TRBJ2-7,NA,TGTGCCAGCAGTTTAATGAGTACAGACAAACAATACCTCTACGAGCAGTACTTC,CASSLMSTDKQYLYEQYF
TRBV15,NA,TRBJ1-5,NA,TGTGCCACCAGCCCCCGCCCGCAGGAAATACAGCCCCAGCATTTT,CATSPRPQEIQPQHF
TRBV6-5,NA,TRBJ2-7,TRBD1,TGTGCCAGCAGTTACTCCATGGACAGGAGCCGATACGAGCAGTACTTC,CASSYSMDRSRYEQYF
TRBV5-1,NA,TRBJ1-6,TRBD1,TGCGCCAGCAGCTTATACAGGGGTTCACCCCTCCACTTT,CASSLYRGSPLHF
TRBV5-4,NA,TRBJ1-4,NA,TGTGCCAGCAGCTGGGACTTCAGTGAAAAACTGTTTTTT,CASSWDFSEKLFF
TRBV27,few,TRBJ2-3,NA,TGTGCCAGCAGCTCCAACTTTGGAGATACGCAGTATTTT,CASSSNFGDTQYF
TRBV9,once,TRBJ2-7,TRBD2,TGTGCCAGCAGCGTAGAAGGCGGGGGGCAGGAGGATGAGCAGTACTTC,CASSVEGGGQEDEQYF
TRBV9,NA,TRBJ2-7,NA,TGTGCCAGCAGCGTAGACCCCTCAGGTCACGAGCAGTACTTC,CASSVDPSGHEQYF
TRBV19,NA,TRBJ1-5,TRBD1,TGTGCCAGTAGTCCCCGGGACAGGGGGCGTCTTCAGCCCCAGCATTTT,CASSPRDRGRLQPQHF
TRBV2,NA,TRBJ1-5,NA,TGTGCCAGCAGCGACGACGGGGGTCATAGCAATCAGCCCCAGCATTTT,CASSDDGGHSNQPQHF
TRBV18,NA,TRBJ1-1,NA,TGTGCCAGCTCACCATCGCAGGGTATTATCACTGAAGCTTTCTTT,CASSPSQGIITEAFF
TRBV6-6,NA,TRBJ2-7,NA,TGTGCCAGCAGTGCAGACGAGCAGTACTTC,CASSADEQYF
TRBV5-1,NA,TRBJ1-2,NA,TGCGCCAGCAGCGAGTCCTTCTATGGCTACACCTTC,CASSESFYGYTF